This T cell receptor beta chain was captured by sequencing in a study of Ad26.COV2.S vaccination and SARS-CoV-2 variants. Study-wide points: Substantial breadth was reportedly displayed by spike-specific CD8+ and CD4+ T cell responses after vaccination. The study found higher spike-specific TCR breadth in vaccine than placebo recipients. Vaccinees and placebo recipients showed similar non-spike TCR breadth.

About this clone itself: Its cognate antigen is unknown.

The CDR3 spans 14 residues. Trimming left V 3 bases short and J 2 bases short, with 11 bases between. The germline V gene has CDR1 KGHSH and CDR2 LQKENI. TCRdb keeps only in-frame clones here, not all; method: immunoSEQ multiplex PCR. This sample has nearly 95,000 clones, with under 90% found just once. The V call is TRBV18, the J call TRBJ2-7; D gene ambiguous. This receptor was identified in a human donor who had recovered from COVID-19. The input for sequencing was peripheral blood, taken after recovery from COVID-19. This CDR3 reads CASSPASGAYEQYF. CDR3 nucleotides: TGTGCCAGCTCACCGGCTTCAGGCGCCTACGAGCAGTACTTC.